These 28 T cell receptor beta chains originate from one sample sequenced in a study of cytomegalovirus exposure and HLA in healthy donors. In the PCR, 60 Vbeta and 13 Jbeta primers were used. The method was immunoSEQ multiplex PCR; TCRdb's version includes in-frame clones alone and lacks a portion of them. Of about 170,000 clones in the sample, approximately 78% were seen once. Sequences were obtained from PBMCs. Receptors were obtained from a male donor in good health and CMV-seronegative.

The CDR3 region has the DNA TGTGCCAGCAGCCCCTCGGGACTGCCAGAGACCCAGTACTTC. Its protein product is CASSPSGLPETQYF. The chain has TRBV7-3 and TRBJ2-5; maybe TRBD2 (6 bases). The germline V gene encodes CDR1 SGHTA and CDR2 FQGTGA. V was pared by 5 bases and J by 4 bases, with 14 bases between. The CDR3 is made up of 14 amino acids.

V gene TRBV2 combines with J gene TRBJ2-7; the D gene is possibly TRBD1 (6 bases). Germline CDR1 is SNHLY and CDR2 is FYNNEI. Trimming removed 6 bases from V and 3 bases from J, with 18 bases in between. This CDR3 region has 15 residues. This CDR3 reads CASSVSGTIGYEQYF. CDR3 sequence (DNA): TGTGCCAGCAGCGTTTCCGGGACAATAGGCTACGAGCAGTACTTC.

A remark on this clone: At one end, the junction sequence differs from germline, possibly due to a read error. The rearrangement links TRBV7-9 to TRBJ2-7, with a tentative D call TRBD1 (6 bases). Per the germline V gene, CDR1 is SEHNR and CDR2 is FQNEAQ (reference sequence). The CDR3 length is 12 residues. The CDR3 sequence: CSSSTDSNEQYF. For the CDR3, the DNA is TGTTCCAGCAGCACGGACAGTAACGAGCAGTACTTC.

The CDR3 coding sequence is TGTGCCAGCCGGGAGAATTCCTATAATTCACCCCTCCACTTT. It specifies CASRENSYNSPLHF. This sequence joins TRBV27 and TRBJ1-6; D gene ambiguous. The V end was cut by 8 bases, the J end by 1 base, with 9 bases between. The length of the CDR3 is 14 residues. Germline V gene sequence: CDR1 MNHEY, CDR2 SMNVEV (reference sequence).

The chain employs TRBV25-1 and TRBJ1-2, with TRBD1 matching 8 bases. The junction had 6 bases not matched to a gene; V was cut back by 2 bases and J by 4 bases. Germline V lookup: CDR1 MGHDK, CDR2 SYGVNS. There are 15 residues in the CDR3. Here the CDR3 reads CASSEPGQVFYGYTF. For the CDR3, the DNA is TGTGCCAGCAGTGAACCGGGACAGGTATTCTATGGCTACACCTTC.

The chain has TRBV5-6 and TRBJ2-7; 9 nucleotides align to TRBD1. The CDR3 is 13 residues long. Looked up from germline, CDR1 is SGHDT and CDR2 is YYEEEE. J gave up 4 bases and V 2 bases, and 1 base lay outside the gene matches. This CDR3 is CASSLGTGYEQYF. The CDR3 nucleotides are TGTGCCAGCAGCTTAGGGACAGGGTACGAGCAGTACTTC.

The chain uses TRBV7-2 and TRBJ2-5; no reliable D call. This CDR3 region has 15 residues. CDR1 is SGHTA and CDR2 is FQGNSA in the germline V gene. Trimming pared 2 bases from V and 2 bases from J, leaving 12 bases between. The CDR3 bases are TGTGCCAGCAGCTTAATCGCAGATTCTCAAGAGACCCAGTACTTC. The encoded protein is CASSLIADSQETQYF.

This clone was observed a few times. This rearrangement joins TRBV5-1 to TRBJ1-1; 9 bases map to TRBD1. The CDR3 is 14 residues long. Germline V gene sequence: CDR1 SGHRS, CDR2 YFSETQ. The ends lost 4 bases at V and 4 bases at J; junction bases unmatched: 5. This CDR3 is CASSPGDRATEAFF. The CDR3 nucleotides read TGCGCCAGCAGCCCTGGGGACAGGGCCACTGAAGCTTTCTTT. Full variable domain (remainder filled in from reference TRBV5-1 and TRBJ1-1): KAGVTQTPRYLIKTRGQQVTLSCSPISGHRSVSWYQQTPGQGLQFLFEYFSETQRNKGNFPGRFSGRQFSNSRSEMNVSTLELGDSALYLCASSPGDRATEAFFGQGTRLTVV.

CDR3 bases: TGTGCCACCAGCAGAGATAATTGGGGGCCCAGGACAGGGTCTGAGCAGTACTTC. Amino acid sequence: CATSRDNWGPRTGSEQYF. The rearrangement joins TRBV15 to TRBJ2-7, with 8 positions matching TRBD1. This CDR3 is 18 amino acids long. J gave up 7 bases and V 0 bases, and 17 bases lay outside the gene matches. Germline CDR1 LNHNV, CDR2 YYDKDF (reference sequence).

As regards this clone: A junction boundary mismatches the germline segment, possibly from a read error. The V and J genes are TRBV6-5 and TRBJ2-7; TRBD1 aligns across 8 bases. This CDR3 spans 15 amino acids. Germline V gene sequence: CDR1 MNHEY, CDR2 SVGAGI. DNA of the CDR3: TGTGCCAGCAGTTACGGGACAGGAGTATCCTACGAGCGGTACTTC. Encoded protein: CASSYGTGVSYERYF.

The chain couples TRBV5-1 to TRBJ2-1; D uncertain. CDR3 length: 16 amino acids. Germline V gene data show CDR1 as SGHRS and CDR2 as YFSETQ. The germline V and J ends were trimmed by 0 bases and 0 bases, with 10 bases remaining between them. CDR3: CASSLETVTSYNEQFF. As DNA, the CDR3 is TGCGCCAGCAGCTTGGAAACGGTTACCTCCTACAATGAGCAGTTCTTC.

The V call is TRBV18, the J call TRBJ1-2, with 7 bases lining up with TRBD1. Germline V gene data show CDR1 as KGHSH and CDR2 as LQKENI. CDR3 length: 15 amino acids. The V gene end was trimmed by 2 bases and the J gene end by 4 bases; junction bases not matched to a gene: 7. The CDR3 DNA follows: TGTGCCAGCTCACCAATAGACAGGGTGGGCTATGGCTACACCTTC. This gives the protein CASSPIDRVGYGYTF.

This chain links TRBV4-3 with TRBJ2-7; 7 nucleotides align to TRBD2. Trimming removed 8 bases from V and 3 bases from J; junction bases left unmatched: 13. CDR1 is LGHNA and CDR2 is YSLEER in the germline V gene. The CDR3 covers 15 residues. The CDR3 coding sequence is TGCGCCAGCGTCTGGGGCGGGGGAAGATGCTACGAGCAGTACTTC. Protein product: CASVWGGGRCYEQYF.

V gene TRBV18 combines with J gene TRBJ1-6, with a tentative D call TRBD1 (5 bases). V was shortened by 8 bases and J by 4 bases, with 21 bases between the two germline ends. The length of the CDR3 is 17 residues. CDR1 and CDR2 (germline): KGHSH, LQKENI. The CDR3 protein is CASRTDQGRPYNSPLHF. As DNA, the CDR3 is TGTGCCAGCCGCACCGACCAGGGCAGGCCATATAATTCACCCCTCCACTTT.

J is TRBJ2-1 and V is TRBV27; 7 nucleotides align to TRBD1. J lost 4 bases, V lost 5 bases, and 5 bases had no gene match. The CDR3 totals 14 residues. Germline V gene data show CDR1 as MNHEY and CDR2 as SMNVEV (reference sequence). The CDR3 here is CASSPGTEYNEQFF. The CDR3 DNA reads TGTGCCAGCAGTCCCGGGACAGAGTACAATGAGCAGTTCTTC.

CDR3: CASSYLRGGAEAFF. For the CDR3, the DNA is TGTGCCAGCAGCTACCTGAGGGGGGGCGCTGAAGCTTTCTTT. This sequence joins TRBV7-8 and TRBJ1-1; D perhaps matches TRBD1 (6 bases). Per the germline V gene, CDR1 is SGHVS and CDR2 is FQNEAQ. The CDR3 is made up of 14 amino acids. Trimming took off 4 bases at V and 6 bases at J, with 15 bases between the two ends.

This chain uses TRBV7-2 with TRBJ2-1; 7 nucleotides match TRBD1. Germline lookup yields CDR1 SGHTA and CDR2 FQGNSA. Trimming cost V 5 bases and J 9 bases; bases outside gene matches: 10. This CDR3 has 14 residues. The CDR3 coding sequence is TGTGCCAGCAGCCTGGACAGGTACACACTTGAGCAGTTCTTC. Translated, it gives CASSLDRYTLEQFF.

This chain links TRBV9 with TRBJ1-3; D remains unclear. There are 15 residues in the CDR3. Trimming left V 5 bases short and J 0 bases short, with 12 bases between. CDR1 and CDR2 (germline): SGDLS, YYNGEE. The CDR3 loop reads CASSGGGRSGNTIYF. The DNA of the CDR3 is TGTGCCAGCAGTGGCGGAGGCCGCTCTGGAAACACCATATATTTT. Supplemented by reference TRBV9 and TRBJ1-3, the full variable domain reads DSGVTQTPKHLITATGQRVTLRCSPRSGDLSVYWYQQSLDQGLQFLIQYYNGEERAKGNILERFSAQQFPDLHSELNLSSLELGDSALYFCASSGGGRSGNTIYFGEGSWLTVV.

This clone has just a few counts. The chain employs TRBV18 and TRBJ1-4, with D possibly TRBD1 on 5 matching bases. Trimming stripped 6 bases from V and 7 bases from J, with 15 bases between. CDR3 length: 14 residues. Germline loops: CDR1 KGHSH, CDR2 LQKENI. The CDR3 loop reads CASSRKGEGEKLFF. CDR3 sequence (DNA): TGTGCCAGCTCGCGTAAAGGGGAAGGTGAAAAACTGTTTTTT.

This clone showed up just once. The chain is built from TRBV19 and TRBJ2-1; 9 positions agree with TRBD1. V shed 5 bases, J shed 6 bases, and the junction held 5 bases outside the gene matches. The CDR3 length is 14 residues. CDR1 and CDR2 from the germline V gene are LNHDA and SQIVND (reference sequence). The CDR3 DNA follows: TGTGCCAGTAGTGCTGGGACAGGGAGCAATGAGCAGTTCTTC. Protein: CASSAGTGSNEQFF.

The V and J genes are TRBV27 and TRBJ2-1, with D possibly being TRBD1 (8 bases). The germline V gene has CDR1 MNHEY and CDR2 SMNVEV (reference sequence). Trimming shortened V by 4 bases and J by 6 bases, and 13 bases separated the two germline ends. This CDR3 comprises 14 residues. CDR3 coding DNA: TGTGCCAGCAGTTCGGACAGGGAGGGCAATGAGCAGTTCTTC. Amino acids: CASSSDREGNEQFF.

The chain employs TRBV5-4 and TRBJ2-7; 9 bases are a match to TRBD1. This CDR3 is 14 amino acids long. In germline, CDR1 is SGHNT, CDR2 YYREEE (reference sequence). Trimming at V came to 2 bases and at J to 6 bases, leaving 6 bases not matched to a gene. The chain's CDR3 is CASSFDRGNREQYF. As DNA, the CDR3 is TGTGCCAGCAGCTTCGACAGGGGGAACCGCGAGCAGTACTTC.

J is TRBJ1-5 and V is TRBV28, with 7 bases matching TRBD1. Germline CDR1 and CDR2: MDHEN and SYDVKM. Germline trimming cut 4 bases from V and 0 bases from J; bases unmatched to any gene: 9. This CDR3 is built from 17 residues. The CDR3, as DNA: TGTGCCAGCAGTTCCCTGAAAACAGGGGATAGCAATCAGCCCCAGCATTTT. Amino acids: CASSSLKTGDSNQPQHF. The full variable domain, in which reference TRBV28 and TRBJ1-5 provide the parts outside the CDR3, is DVKVTQSSRYLVKRTGEKVFLECVQDMDHENMFWYRQDPGLGLRLIYFSYDVKMKEKGDIPEGYSVSREKKERFSLILESASTNQTSMYLCASSSLKTGDSNQPQHFGDGTRLSIL.

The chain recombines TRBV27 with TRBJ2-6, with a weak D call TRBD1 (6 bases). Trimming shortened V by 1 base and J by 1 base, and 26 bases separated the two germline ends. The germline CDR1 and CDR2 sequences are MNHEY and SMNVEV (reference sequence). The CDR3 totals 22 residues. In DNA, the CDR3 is TGTGCCAGCAGTTTATATGGTCAGTGGGACGGGACAAAAAATTCTGGGGCCAACGTCCTGACTTTC. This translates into CASSLYGQWDGTKNSGANVLTF.

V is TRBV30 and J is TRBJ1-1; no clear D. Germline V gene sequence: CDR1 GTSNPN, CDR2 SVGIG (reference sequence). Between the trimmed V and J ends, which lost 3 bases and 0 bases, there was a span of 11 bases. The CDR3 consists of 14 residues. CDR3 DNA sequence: TGTGCCTGGAGCTTGGGCGGGATGAACACTGAAGCTTTCTTT. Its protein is CAWSLGGMNTEAFF.

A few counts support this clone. CDR3 nucleotide sequence: TGTGCCAGCAGTGACTCAGGGGCACATGGACGACGAATGAACACTGAAGCTTTCTTT. This sequence encodes CASSDSGAHGRRMNTEAFF. The V gene is TRBV6-4, the J gene TRBJ1-1; the D gene is possibly TRBD1 (5 bases). The CDR3 runs 19 residues. From germline, CDR1 is MRHNA and CDR2 SNTAGT. V shed 0 bases and J shed 0 bases, with 20 bases lying between them.

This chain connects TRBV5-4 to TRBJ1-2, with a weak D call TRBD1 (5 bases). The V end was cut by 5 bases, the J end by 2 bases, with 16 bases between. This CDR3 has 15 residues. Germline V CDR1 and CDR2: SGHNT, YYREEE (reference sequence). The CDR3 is CASRAGGVENYGYTF. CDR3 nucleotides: TGTGCCAGCAGGGCGGGGGGTGTTGAGAACTATGGCTACACCTTC.

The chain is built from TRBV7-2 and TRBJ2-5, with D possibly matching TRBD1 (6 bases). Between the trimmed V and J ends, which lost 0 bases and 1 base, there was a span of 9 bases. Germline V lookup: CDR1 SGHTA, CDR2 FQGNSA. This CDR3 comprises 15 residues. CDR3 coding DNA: TGTGCCAGCAGCTTAGCGGGGGCAGGCCAAGAGACCCAGTACTTC. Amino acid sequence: CASSLAGAGQETQYF.